Listed below are T cell receptor beta chains from one sample, sequenced in a study of shared clonotypes between healthy human individuals. Sequencing was performed with immunoSEQ multiplex PCR; in TCRdb, only in-frame clones are kept and a portion is missing. Altogether approximately 2.1 million clones are present, approximately 93% being singletons, with the ten largest covering about 0.37%. Sequencing input: naive CD4+ T cells from PBMCs. All receptors derive from a man aged 18 to 29 in good health. Some clones in this sample may be carry-over from other donors' samples. Both conserved end residues are trimmed from each CDR3. The order of the fields is V gene, J gene, CDR3 protein.

V gene: TRBV19; J gene: TRBJ2-6; CDR3 protein: ASSGTGSGANVLT
V gene: TRBV5-1; J gene: TRBJ2-5; CDR3 protein: ASSFPSVQETQY
V gene: TRBV2; J gene: TRBJ2-3; CDR3 protein: ASKEVVSTDTQY
V gene: TRBV28; J gene: TRBJ1-2; CDR3 protein: ASSPDTSRHYGYT
V gene: TRBV27; J gene: TRBJ1-2; CDR3 protein: ASSLYRYGYT
V gene: TRBV6-1; J gene: TRBJ1-2; CDR3 protein: ASSELLLNYGYT
V gene: TRBV9; J gene: TRBJ2-7; CDR3 protein: ASSVGALGNSEQY
V gene: TRBV9; J gene: TRBJ2-3; CDR3 protein: ASSDRPSTDTQY
V gene: TRBV18; J gene: TRBJ1-2; CDR3 protein: ASSPGIPAAEDGYT
V gene: TRBV6-6; J gene: TRBJ2-1; CDR3 protein: ASSYSRQSYNEQF
V gene: TRBV6-1; J gene: TRBJ1-1; CDR3 protein: ASSESRLLEAF
V gene: TRBV30; J gene: TRBJ2-7; CDR3 protein: AWNQGAQEQY
V gene: TRBV10-3; J gene: TRBJ2-5; CDR3 protein: AISESGLAGQETQY
V gene: TRBV2; J gene: TRBJ2-2; CDR3 protein: ASSDSVPGNTGELF
V gene: TRBV5-6; J gene: TRBJ2-5; CDR3 protein: ASSLRYSGRARETQY
V gene: TRBV28; J gene: TRBJ2-7; CDR3 protein: ASRTGAYEQY
V gene: TRBV27; J gene: TRBJ1-2; CDR3 protein: ASSLTGPNYGYT
V gene: TRBV30; J gene: TRBJ2-1; CDR3 protein: ASTSGSREQF
V gene: TRBV21-1; J gene: TRBJ2-1; CDR3 protein: ASSKRAGDGRGVNEQF
V gene: TRBV11-2; J gene: TRBJ2-7; CDR3 protein: ASSPRRGAPYEQY